This is a list of T cell receptor beta chains from one sample in a study of human T cells and chemical hapten exposure. TCRdb reprocessed the RACE reads via MiXCR and lists one record per CDR3 protein. In the table there are 380,000 or so distinct CDR3 sequences, around 5.5% of which are singletons. The specimen was whole blood, collected in connection with sensitization to the hapten diphenylcyclopropenone (DPC). These receptors were collected from a woman aged 18-29 years with alopecia areata. Some clones in this sample may be carry-over from other donors' samples. The CDR3 runs from the conserved cysteine through the conserved F or W. A D gene is named only where the DNA matches it firmly. Some rows mark clone size as missing; the rest say once, few, many or name a class of expanded clone.

few	TRBD1	TRBV12-3/TRBV12-4	TRBJ2-7	CASSFDTGGLDEQYF	TGTGCCAGCAGTTTTGATACAGGGGGCCTAGACGAGCAGTACTTC
many	.	TRBV28	TRBJ2-7	CASTLPGTGNYEQYF	TGTGCCAGCACCCTCCCGGGGACCGGCAACTACGAGCAGTACTTC
many	TRBD2	TRBV4-3	TRBJ2-3	CASSQRGGLDGTQYF	TGCGCCAGCAGCCAGCGGGGGGGCCTTGACGGTACGCAGTATTTT
many	.	TRBV19	TRBJ1-2	CASGDYGYTF	TGTGCCAGTGGCGACTATGGCTACACCTTC
few	.	TRBV4-1	TRBJ1-2	CASSQVPGNNYGYTF	TGCGCCAGCAGCCAAGTTCCCGGCAATAACTATGGCTACACCTTC
few	TRBD1	TRBV28	TRBJ1-2	CASSLAGGDGYTF	TGTGCCAGCAGTTTGGCAGGGGGCGATGGCTACACCTTC
many	.	TRBV20-1	TRBJ1-4	CSARDWASLGEKLFF	TGCAGTGCTAGAGATTGGGCGTCCTTAGGTGAAAAACTGTTTTTT
many	.	TRBV10-3	TRBJ1-5	CAIGQNSNQPQHF	TGTGCCATCGGACAGAATAGCAATCAGCCCCAGCATTTT
many	.	TRBV18	TRBJ1-6	CASSPMSDSPLHF	TGTGCCAGCTCACCAATGTCGGATTCACCCCTCCACTTT
.	.	TRBV15	TRBJ2-1	CATSGRGNWHEQFF	TGTGCCACCAGCGGGAGGGGGAATTGGCATGAGCAGTTCTTC
many	.	TRBV18	TRBJ1-1	CASSPSDGEAFF	TGTGCCAGCTCACCATCGGACGGTGAAGCTTTCTTT
many	.	TRBV10-3	TRBJ1-5	CAISGGGSNQPQHF	TGTGCCATCAGTGGGGGCGGGAGCAATCAGCCCCAGCATTTT
.	.	TRBV6-6	TRBJ2-6	CASFIGEYSGANVLTF	TGTGCCAGCTTCATCGGGGAGTACTCTGGGGCCAACGTCCTGACTTTC
many	TRBD2	TRBV6-2/TRBV6-3	TRBJ2-3	CASSRRAKNSLADLADTQYF	TGTGCCAGCAGCCGACGCGCCAAAAATTCACTAGCGGACCTGGCAGATACGCAGTATTTT
.	.	TRBV18	TRBJ2-4	CASSPLPLSSGTKNIQYF	TGTGCCAGCTCACCACTTCCCCTCAGCTCTGGAACCAAAAACATTCAGTACTTC
.	TRBD2	TRBV11-3	TRBJ2-7	CASSFSGETGLAGVFYEQYF	TGTGCCAGCAGCTTCTCTGGGGAGACGGGACTAGCGGGGGTTTTTTACGAGCAGTACTTC
few	TRBD1	TRBV11-3	TRBJ2-3	CASSLGTVTSTDTQYF	TGTGCCAGCAGCCTGGGGACAGTCACTAGCACAGATACGCAGTATTTT
many	.	TRBV6-5	TRBJ1-1	CASSPGDGKGGTEAFF	TGTGCCAGCAGCCCTGGGGACGGCAAGGGGGGGACTGAAGCTTTCTTT
few	.	TRBV6-5	TRBJ1-6	CASSYSTGFINSPLHF	TGTGCCAGCAGTTACTCGACGGGGTTCATTAATTCACCCCTCCACTTT
.	.	TRBV20-1	TRBJ2-3	CSASGPSTDTQYF	TGCAGTGCTAGCGGCCCTAGCACAGATACGCAGTATTTT
few	.	TRBV4-3	TRBJ2-7	CASSQGGGGSYEQYF	TGCGCCAGCAGCCAAGGAGGCGGCGGCTCCTACGAGCAGTACTTC
.	.	TRBV7-9	TRBJ2-1	CASSLEVNGVYNEQFF	TGTGCCAGCAGCTTAGAAGTTAACGGAGTCTACAATGAGCAGTTCTTC
many	.	TRBV20-1	TRBJ1-1	CSVTDNTEAFF	TGCAGTGTGACGGATAACACTGAAGCTTTCTTT
.	.	TRBV5-1	TRBJ2-3	CASSLAGGDGTDTQYF	TGCGCCAGCAGCTTGGCCGGCGGGGACGGAACAGATACGCAGTATTTT
many	.	TRBV6-5	TRBJ2-5	CASSHRRRGVQETQYF	TGTGCCAGCAGCCACCGCCGGAGGGGGGTTCAAGAGACCCAGTACTTC
many	.	TRBV12-3/TRBV12-4	TRBJ1-2	CASSLGSYGYTF	TGTGCCAGCAGTTTAGGCAGCTATGGCTACACCTTC
few	.	TRBV4-3	TRBJ1-6	CASSQDLTSPLHF	TGCGCCAGCAGCCAAGATCTCACTTCACCCCTCCACTTT
.	TRBD2	TRBV9	TRBJ2-7	CASSVGLADTYEQYF	TGTGCCAGCAGCGTAGGGCTAGCGGACACCTACGAGCAGTACTTC
.	.	TRBV2	TRBJ1-1	CASSERQTEAFF	TGTGCCAGCAGTGAACGGCAGACTGAAGCTTTCTTT
.	.	TRBV6-2/TRBV6-3	TRBJ1-5	CASSSPGTTNQPQHF	TGTGCCAGCAGTTCCCCGGGGACCACGAATCAGCCCCAGCATTTT
.	TRBD1	TRBV7-3	TRBJ2-2	CASSFGGTGDTGELFF	TGTGCCAGCAGCTTCGGTGGGACAGGGGACACCGGGGAGCTGTTTTTT
many	TRBD1	TRBV7-9	TRBJ1-3	CASSSVDREAGNTIYF	TGTGCCAGCAGCTCTGTTGACAGGGAGGCTGGAAACACCATATATTTT
few	.	TRBV7-2	TRBJ1-4	CASSLSGTINEKLFF	TGTGCCAGCAGCTTAAGTGGGACAATAAATGAAAAACTGTTTTTT
many	TRBD2	TRBV12-3/TRBV12-4	TRBJ2-5	CASSPRLAGAQETQYF	TGTGCCAGCAGTCCTCGACTAGCGGGGGCCCAAGAGACCCAGTACTTC
many	TRBD1	TRBV12-3/TRBV12-4	TRBJ1-4	CASSLQGGVGDKLFF	TGTGCCAGCAGTTTGCAGGGGGGCGTCGGGGATAAACTGTTTTTT
.	TRBD1	TRBV7-2	TRBJ2-1	CASSSQTGPDEQFF	TGTGCCAGCAGCTCGCAGACAGGGCCGGATGAGCAGTTCTTC
many	.	TRBV5-1	TRBJ2-4	CASSSTAKNIQYF	TGCGCCAGCAGCTCAACGGCTAAAAACATTCAGTACTTC
few	.	TRBV27	TRBJ1-1	CASRYTPGTEAFF	TGTGCCAGCCGATATACGCCAGGAACCGAAGCTTTCTTT